One sample yielded the 9 T cell receptor beta chains listed below, sequenced in a study of cytomegalovirus exposure and HLA in healthy donors. 13 Jbeta primers and 60 Vbeta primers were used for the PCR. TCRdb's table, derived via immunoSEQ multiplex PCR, lists solely in-frame clones and lacks some. This table has more than 65,000 clones, roughly two thirds appearing once. Specimen: PBMCs. The receptors stem from a woman aged 50 to 60 in good health and CMV-seropositive.

The rearrangement uses TRBV28 and TRBJ1-4; TRBD1 aligns across 7 bases. This CDR3 contains 14 residues. J was trimmed by 3 bases and V by 3 bases; bases with no gene match: 1. CDR1 MDHEN and CDR2 SYDVKM come from the germline V gene. CDR3 nucleotide sequence: TGTGCCAGCAGTTTTGGGACAGCTAATGAAAAACTGTTTTTT. Amino acids: CASSFGTANEKLFF.

This clone has a single count. The chain joins TRBV6-4 to TRBJ2-2; tentatively, D is TRBD1 (6 bases). There are 17 residues in the CDR3. Trimming left V 0 bases short and J 4 bases short, with 15 bases between. The germline gives CDR1 MRHNA, CDR2 SNTAGT. This chain's CDR3 is CASSDSVRGTSTGELFF. The DNA for the CDR3 is TGTGCCAGCAGTGACTCGGTCAGGGGCACGAGCACCGGGGAGCTGTTTTTT.

This rearrangement joins TRBV7-3 to TRBJ1-1, with D maybe TRBD1 (5 bases). Trimming shortened V by 2 bases and J by 1 base, and 8 bases separated the two germline ends. The CDR3 spans 14 residues. Germline values: CDR1 SGHTA, CDR2 FQGTGA. The CDR3 protein is CASSLERGNTEAFF. DNA for the CDR3: TGTGCCAGCAGCTTAGAAAGGGGGAACACTGAAGCTTTCTTT.

CDR3 loop: CASAVRRGDGYTF. CDR3 DNA: TGTGCCAGTGCGGTTCGGCGGGGGGATGGCTACACCTTC. The chain joins TRBV19 to TRBJ1-2; a possible D gene is TRBD1 (5 bases). This CDR3 is 13 amino acids long. V lost 8 bases and J lost 6, with 16 bases in between. Germline V lookup: CDR1 LNHDA, CDR2 SQIVND (reference sequence).

V gene TRBV19 combines with J gene TRBJ1-2, with 8 bases matching TRBD1. Per germline, CDR1 LNHDA and CDR2 SQIVND (reference sequence). V trimming: 5 bases; J trimming: 4 bases; junction bases outside the gene matches: 9. The CDR3 totals 15 residues. In DNA, the CDR3 is TGTGCCAGTAGTTCGGGACAGGCCATGATCTATGGCTACACCTTC. Amino acid sequence: CASSSGQAMIYGYTF.

The chain is built from TRBV6-5 and TRBJ1-6; D is unclear. The CDR3 extends over 15 amino acids. In germline, CDR1 is MNHEY, CDR2 SVGAGI. V was trimmed by 0 bases and J by 6 bases, leaving 9 bases between them. The CDR3 loop reads CASSYSTQANSPLHF. CDR3 DNA sequence: TGTGCCAGCAGTTACTCGACGCAGGCTAATTCACCCCTCCACTTT.

The J gene is TRBJ1-6, the V gene TRBV27; 7 bases map to TRBD1. J was trimmed by 8 bases and V by 9 bases; bases with no gene match: 4. The CDR3 has 12 amino acids. Germline-derived CDR1 and CDR2 are MNHEY and SMNVEV (reference sequence). CDR3 sequence reads: CASTGVDSPLHF. CDR3 sequence (DNA): TGTGCCAGTACAGGGGTGGATTCACCCCTCCACTTT.

This clone was found a few times. CDR3 amino acids: CASSFPRAGITSNGYTF. The CDR3 DNA is TGTGCCAGCAGTTTCCCGCGAGCCGGGATCACCTCTAATGGCTACACCTTC. V usage is TRBV28 and J usage is TRBJ1-2; D gene unclear. The CDR3 is 17 residues long. Per germline, CDR1 MDHEN and CDR2 SYDVKM. V shed 3 bases and J shed 6 bases, with 23 bases lying between them.

The chain combines TRBV12-1 with TRBJ1-1; the table's D call, TRBD1, has no DNA check behind it. TRBV12-1 is a pseudogene segment. This CDR3 spans 17 amino acids. Here the CDR3 DNA reads TGTGCCAGCAGCTTAGCAGGGGGCGTTTTTATGAACACTGAAGCTTTCTTT. This sequence encodes CASSLAGGVFMNTEAFF.